This T cell receptor (beta chain) was identified in a study of identical twins. Only a few counts were recorded for this clonotype. TCRdb fed the 5' RACE reads into MiXCR, producing one record per CDR3 protein. The repertoire has about 530,000 distinct CDR3 sequences, more than 20% of them found once; the top ten carry approximately 0.5%. The CDR3 is made up of 12 amino acids. V lost 4 bases and J 7 bases, leaving 9 bases between the germline ends. CDR1 is SGHRS and CDR2 is YFSETQ in the germline V gene. The data were also submitted as part of a second study, on yellow fever vaccine responses in identical twins.

The V gene is TRBV5-1, the J gene TRBJ2-1; D is uncertain. Sequencing was done on a sample of CD4+ T cells sorted from blood. The origin of this receptor is a young woman in good health. The CDR3 DNA reads TGCGCCAGCAGCCAAGAGGATAATGAGCAGTTCTTC. The encoded protein is CASSQEDNEQFF.